The T cell receptor beta chain described here comes from a study of cytomegalovirus exposure and HLA in healthy donors. The CDR3 totals 15 residues. J lost 5 bases, V lost 1 base, and 7 bases had no gene match. Germline V gene data show CDR1 as MGHRA and CDR2 as YSYEKL. Both 60 Vbeta primers and 13 Jbeta primers went into the PCR. Profiled with immunoSEQ multiplex PCR; TCRdb holds only in-frame clones, not every one. The sample includes about 130,000 clones, 6.5% to 9.5% of them seen just once. Concerning this clone: What it binds is unknown.

Whole-study results and caveats: Overall, some 160 TCR beta chains were annotated as cytomegalovirus-associated. Roughly uniform depth of sequencing across donors was assumed in presence/absence analyses. An ancestry cluster, one associated with Asian ancestry, reportedly showed fewer N-insertions than the approximately 650-donor mean in a later analysis. CMV serostatus was the sole immune exposure data available.

The source of this sequence is a man aged 35 to 55 in good health and CMV-seronegative. The V call is TRBV4-1, the J call TRBJ1-2; 7 bases align to TRBD1. Sequenced sample: PBMCs. In nucleotides, the CDR3 is TGCGCCAGCAGCCAAGTCGGACAGGCCTCTTATGGCTACACCTTC. Amino acids: CASSQVGQASYGYTF.